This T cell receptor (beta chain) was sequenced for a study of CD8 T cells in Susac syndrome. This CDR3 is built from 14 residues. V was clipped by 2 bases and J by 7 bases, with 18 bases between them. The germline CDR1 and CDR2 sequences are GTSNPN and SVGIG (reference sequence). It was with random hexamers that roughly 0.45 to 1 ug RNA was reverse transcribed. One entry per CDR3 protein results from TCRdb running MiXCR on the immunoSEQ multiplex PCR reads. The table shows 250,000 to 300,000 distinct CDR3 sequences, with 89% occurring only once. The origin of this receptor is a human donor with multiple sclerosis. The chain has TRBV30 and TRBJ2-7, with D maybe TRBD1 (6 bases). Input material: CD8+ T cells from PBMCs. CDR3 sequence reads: CAWSRGTRGWEQYF. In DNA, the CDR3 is TGTGCCTGGAGTAGGGGGACCAGGGGATGGGAGCAGTACTTC.